A single sample gave rise to the 29 T cell receptor beta chains below, sequenced in a study of blood T cell repertoires in COVID-19 (dated by TCRdb to 2020 to 2022). Libraries came from the immunoSEQ multiplex PCR assay. TCRdb provides this immuneACCESS table in a form limited to in-frame rearrangements. Some clones are lacking; in checked studies, under half of them reflect an unresolved V gene, and why the rest are absent is not known. For this sample there are roughly 230,000 clones; approximately 80% appear just once. The top ten clonotypes cover around 26% of the sample. The sample was peripheral blood. All receptors come from a man aged 40-49 years with acute or convalescent COVID-19.

V and J are TRBV15 and TRBJ1-1, with 10 bases identical to TRBD1. Germline V gives CDR1 LNHNV, CDR2 YYDKDF (reference sequence). CDR3 size: 15 residues. V was clipped by 5 bases and J by 5 bases; unmatched bases: 8. The CDR3 loop reads CATSLPDRGLTEAFF. CDR3 DNA: TGTGCCACCAGCCTGCCTGACAGGGGGCTTACTGAAGCTTTCTTT.

The rearrangement joins TRBV30 to TRBJ1-2; D unclear. The V and J ends lost 2 bases and 3 bases respectively, with 7 bases between them. The germline V gene encodes CDR1 GTSNPN and CDR2 SVGIG (reference sequence). The CDR3 is made up of 12 amino acids. CDR3 protein: CAWSKPDYGYTF. In DNA, the CDR3 is TGTGCCTGGAGTAAACCGGACTATGGCTACACCTTC.

The rearrangement uses TRBV4-1 and TRBJ1-2; tentative D call: TRBD1 (5 bases). Germline-derived CDR1 and CDR2 are MGHRA and YSYEKL. Trimming stripped 1 base from V and 1 base from J, with 10 bases between. This CDR3 is 15 amino acids long. Here the CDR3 reads CASSQVGDFNYGYTF. In nucleotides, the CDR3 is TGCGCCAGCAGCCAAGTAGGGGACTTTAACTATGGCTACACCTTC.

The chain is built from TRBV12-3 or TRBV12-4 and TRBJ2-1, with D possibly being TRBD2 (6 bases). Trimming pared 4 bases from V and 10 bases from J, leaving 11 bases between. The CDR3 is 12 amino acids. CDR3 sequence: CASSSSGLEQFF. The CDR3 DNA sequence: TGTGCCAGCAGTTCCTCCGGACTAGAGCAGTTCTTC.

The chain has TRBV15 and TRBJ2-5; 8 nucleotides agree with TRBD1. J lost 4 bases, V lost 1 base, and 11 bases had no gene match. This CDR3 has 17 amino acids. The V gene's germline CDR1 is LNHNV and CDR2 YYDKDF (reference sequence). The CDR3 region is CATSRGRTGSGRETQYF. The CDR3 bases are TGTGCCACCAGCAGAGGTAGGACAGGGTCCGGTCGAGAGACCCAGTACTTC.

This chain joins TRBV6-6 and TRBJ2-1, with TRBD1 matching over 7 bases. Per germline, CDR1 MNHNY and CDR2 SVGAGI (reference sequence). The CDR3 totals 13 residues. After removal of 8 bases from V and 3 bases from J, the junction contained 4 bases not matched to a gene. CDR3 residues: CASHRGDYNEQFF. The CDR3 DNA sequence: TGTGCCAGCCACAGGGGTGACTACAATGAGCAGTTCTTC.

This chain connects TRBV7-2 to TRBJ2-1; 7 positions match TRBD2. The trim removed 1 base at V and 12 bases at J, leaving 12 bases unmatched. Germline values: CDR1 SGHTA, CDR2 FQGNSA. There are 15 residues in the CDR3. The CDR3 sequence is CASSLDGGLSGGQFF. In nucleotides, the CDR3 is TGTGCCAGCAGCTTAGATGGGGGACTAAGCGGTGGGCAGTTCTTC.

In this sample, this clone turned up once. The J gene is TRBJ2-7, the V gene TRBV6-2 or TRBV6-3, with D uncertain. Trimming took 5 bases from V and 3 from J, leaving 11 bases between them. Per the germline V gene, CDR1 is MNHEY and CDR2 is SVGEGT. This CDR3 has 13 amino acids. The CDR3 spells CASSTPGLYEQYF. The CDR3 DNA sequence: TGTGCCAGCAGTACACCGGGTCTCTACGAGCAGTACTTC.

The chain couples TRBV5-4 to TRBJ1-3, with 9 nucleotides matching TRBD1. Per the germline V gene, CDR1 is SGHNT and CDR2 is YYREEE (reference sequence). V was pared by 4 bases and J by 3 bases, with 5 bases of the junction left unmatched. This CDR3 is 15 amino acids long. The CDR3 DNA reads TGTGCCAGCAGCACACAGGGGGCGGTTGGAAACACCATATATTTT. Residues: CASSTQGAVGNTIYF. Complete variable domain (other parts from reference TRBV5-4 and TRBJ1-3): ETGVTQSPTHLIKTRGQQVTLRCSSQSGHNTVSWYQQALGQGPQFIFQYYREEENGRGNFPPRFSGLQFPNYSSELNVNALELDDSALYLCASSTQGAVGNTIYFGEGSWLTVV.

The rearrangement joins TRBV19 to TRBJ1-6; unclear D gene. Germline-derived CDR1 and CDR2 are LNHDA and SQIVND (reference sequence). The V gene lost 6 bases and the J gene lost 0 bases, with 9 bases spanning the gap. CDR3 length: 15 residues. This chain's CDR3 is CASRPSDSYNSPLHF. The CDR3 DNA is TGTGCCAGTAGACCCTCAGACTCCTATAATTCACCCCTCCACTTT.

This chain joins TRBV2 and TRBJ1-2; 10 bases fit TRBD1. Germline lookup yields CDR1 SNHLY and CDR2 FYNNEI. Trimming at V came to 10 bases and at J to 4 bases, leaving 9 bases not matched to a gene. The CDR3 runs 14 residues. The CDR3 DNA reads TGTGCCACCCGAGGGGGACAGGGGCCCTATGGCTACACCTTC. Translated: CATRGGQGPYGYTF.

The CDR3 DNA follows: TGTGCCAGCAATAGTGCGGGAGCCTTGGAGACCCAGTACTTC. It specifies CASNSAGALETQYF. The chain recombines TRBV2 with TRBJ2-5; 7 nucleotides agree with TRBD2. Germline CDR1 reads SNHLY; CDR2 reads FYNNEI. This CDR3 is 14 amino acids long. V lost 7 bases, J lost 5 bases, and 10 bases stayed unmatched.

The count of this clone is one. V usage is TRBV30 and J usage is TRBJ1-4; 8 bases align to TRBD1. Germline V gene lookup returns CDR1 GTSNPN and CDR2 SVGIG (reference sequence). V dropped 1 base and J dropped 8; count of bases not matched to a gene: 3. The CDR3 has 13 amino acids. The CDR3 coding sequence is TGTGCCTGGAGTGGCTACAGGGGGGAAAAACTGTTTTTT. This translates into CAWSGYRGEKLFF.

The V and J genes are TRBV7-9 and TRBJ2-7, with 7 bases lining up with TRBD2. The ends lost 7 bases at V and 4 bases at J; junction bases unmatched: 13. From germline, CDR1 is SEHNR and CDR2 FQNEAQ (reference sequence). The CDR3 is made up of 15 amino acids. The CDR3, as DNA: TGTGCCAGCACCCCCTCGCGACTAGCATCGTACGAGCAGTACTTC. Translation gives CASTPSRLASYEQYF.

The genes are TRBV19 and TRBJ1-5, with 11 nucleotides matching TRBD1. Trimming removed 5 bases from V and 4 bases from J; junction bases left unmatched: 4. This CDR3 comprises 15 residues. In germline, CDR1 is LNHDA, CDR2 SQIVND (reference sequence). CDR3 sequence: CASSGTGGVNQPQHF. Here the CDR3 DNA reads TGTGCCAGTAGTGGGACAGGGGGGGTTAATCAGCCCCAGCATTTT.

V and J are TRBV11-2 and TRBJ2-3; 8 nucleotides agree with TRBD2. Unmatched junction bases numbered 12, after V lost 3 bases and J lost 4 bases. The CDR3 contains 17 residues. The germline V gene encodes CDR1 SGHAT and CDR2 FQNNGV. CDR3 residues: CASSLFPGSGNADTQYF. The CDR3 DNA reads as TGTGCCAGCAGCTTGTTTCCGGGTAGCGGGAACGCAGATACGCAGTATTTT.

This clone was detected once. The genes are TRBV3-1 (or the pseudogene TRBV3-2) and TRBJ2-7; D is uncertain. The V end lost 4 bases, the J end lost 5 bases, and 15 bases lay between the germline ends. CDR3 length: 14 amino acids. In germline, CDR1 is LGHDT, CDR2 YNNKEL (reference sequence). CDR3 bases: TGTGCCAGCAGCCGCGGCGCCGCCGCCAACGAGCAGTACTTC. Translation: CASSRGAAANEQYF.

In DNA, the CDR3 is TGTGCCAGTAAGGGACTAGCGGGATCAACTCAAGAGACCCAGTACTTC. Amino acid sequence: CASKGLAGSTQETQYF. V and J are TRBV19 and TRBJ2-5; TRBD2 aligns across 13 bases. V trimming: 7 bases; J trimming: 2 bases; junction bases outside the gene matches: 7. CDR1 and CDR2 from the germline V gene are LNHDA and SQIVND (reference sequence). The length of the CDR3 is 16 residues.

This rearrangement joins TRBV29-1 to TRBJ2-5, with D possibly TRBD2 on 5 matching bases. Germline V gives CDR1 SQVTM, CDR2 ANQGSEA. Trimming removed 0 bases from V and 7 bases from J, with 15 bases in between. This CDR3 is 14 amino acids long. The chain's CDR3 is CSVEDPSRGGTQYF. DNA of the CDR3: TGCAGCGTTGAAGATCCGAGTCGGGGTGGGACCCAGTACTTC. Complete variable domain (other parts from reference TRBV29-1 and TRBJ2-5): SAVISQKPSRDICQRGTSLTIQCQVDSQVTMMFWYRQQPGQSLTLIATANQGSEATYESGFVIDKFPISRPNLTFSTLTVSNMSPEDSSIYLCSVEDPSRGGTQYFGPGTRLLVL.

The genes are TRBV6-1 and TRBJ1-3; D call uncertain. CDR1 MNHNS and CDR2 SASEGT come from the germline V gene. With 3 bases removed from V and 0 bases from J, the gap between germline ends came to 12 bases. The CDR3 runs to 16 residues. CDR3 region: CASSDWSTSSGNTIYF. Written as DNA, the CDR3 is TGTGCCAGCAGTGATTGGAGTACTTCCTCTGGAAACACCATATATTTT.

This clone was seen a handful of times. J is TRBJ2-7 and V is TRBV29-1; D ambiguous. CDR1 is SQVTM and CDR2 is ANQGSEA in the germline V gene. Trimming stripped 0 bases from V and 5 bases from J, with 2 bases between. The CDR3 is 10 amino acids. In DNA, the CDR3 is TGCAGCGTTGAAGATAACGAGCAGTACTTC. It yields the protein CSVEDNEQYF.

The gene calls are TRBV7-2 and TRBJ2-2; 10 bases agree with TRBD2. Germline trimming cut 3 bases from V and 7 bases from J; bases unmatched to any gene: 8. CDR1 and CDR2 from the germline V gene are SGHTA and FQGNSA. The CDR3 length is 16 residues. The CDR3 nucleotides read TGTGCCAGCAGCTTTTCCCTAGCGGGAGCGGGCGGGGAGCTGTTTTTT. Its translation is CASSFSLAGAGGELFF.

This chain links TRBV10-3 with TRBJ1-1; 9 bases line up with TRBD1. The CDR3 is 15 residues long. Germline CDR1 reads ENHRY; CDR2 reads SYGVKD. The junction had 13 bases not matched to a gene; V was cut back by 10 bases and J by 4 bases. The CDR3 bases are TGTGCCACCCAAAACAGGGGGCGCGATGGCACTGAAGCTTTCTTT. Its protein is CATQNRGRDGTEAFF.

The rearrangement joins TRBV18 to TRBJ1-1; 9 bases map to TRBD1. The length of the CDR3 is 19 residues. Trimming at V came to 8 bases and at J to 1 base, leaving 20 bases not matched to a gene. From germline, CDR1 is KGHSH and CDR2 LQKENI. CDR3 in amino acids: CASTISPSGQGGRNTEAFF. CDR3 in DNA: TGTGCCAGCACCATATCACCATCGGGACAGGGAGGGAGGAACACTGAAGCTTTCTTT.

The CDR3 reads CASSSGQGAFEKLFF. As DNA, the CDR3 is TGTGCCAGCAGTTCAGGACAGGGGGCTTTCGAAAAACTGTTTTTT. V and J are TRBV27 and TRBJ1-4; 11 nucleotides agree with TRBD1. The CDR3 runs 15 residues. The germline V gene encodes CDR1 MNHEY and CDR2 SMNVEV (reference sequence). Trimming removed 4 bases from V and 8 bases from J; junction bases left unmatched: 6.

The rearrangement links TRBV18 to TRBJ2-1, with D perhaps matching TRBD2 (6 bases). Trimming pared 3 bases from V and 9 bases from J, leaving 12 bases between. CDR3 length: 13 residues. CDR1 KGHSH and CDR2 LQKENI come from the germline V gene. The chain's CDR3 is CASSPSSVGEQFF. The CDR3 DNA reads as TGTGCCAGCTCACCTTCTAGCGTCGGTGAGCAGTTCTTC. Using reference TRBV18 and TRBJ2-1 for the parts outside the CDR3, the full variable domain is NAGVMQNPRHLVRRRGQEARLRCSPMKGHSHVYWYRQLPEEGLKFMVYLQKENIIDESGMPKERFSAEFPKEGPSILRIQQVVRGDSAAYFCASSPSSVGEQFFGPGTRLTVL.

The chain joins TRBV19 to TRBJ1-1; no definite D call. Trimming left V 10 bases short and J 3 bases short, with 15 bases between. CDR1 and CDR2 from the germline V gene are LNHDA and SQIVND (reference sequence). The length of the CDR3 is 13 residues. CDR3 region: CATKTAGDTEAFF. CDR3 DNA sequence: TGTGCCACCAAAACGGCCGGGGACACTGAAGCTTTCTTT.

The chain uses TRBV21-1 and TRBJ2-4; TRBD1 is taken as the D call from the table, unchecked against the DNA. TRBV21-1 is a pseudogene segment. The CDR3 is 17 amino acids. The CDR3 nucleotides read TGTGCCAGCAGCGAGGGACAGGGGGCGATAGCCAAAAACATTCAGTACTTC. This encodes CASSEGQGAIAKNIQYF.

J is TRBJ1-2 and V is TRBV18; D remains unclear. This CDR3 region has 14 residues. Germline CDR1 KGHSH, CDR2 LQKENI. V was pared by 3 bases and J by 8 bases, with 16 bases between. This CDR3 reads CASSPIALRTGYTF. The CDR3 DNA is TGTGCCAGCTCACCCATCGCGCTGCGTACGGGCTACACCTTC.